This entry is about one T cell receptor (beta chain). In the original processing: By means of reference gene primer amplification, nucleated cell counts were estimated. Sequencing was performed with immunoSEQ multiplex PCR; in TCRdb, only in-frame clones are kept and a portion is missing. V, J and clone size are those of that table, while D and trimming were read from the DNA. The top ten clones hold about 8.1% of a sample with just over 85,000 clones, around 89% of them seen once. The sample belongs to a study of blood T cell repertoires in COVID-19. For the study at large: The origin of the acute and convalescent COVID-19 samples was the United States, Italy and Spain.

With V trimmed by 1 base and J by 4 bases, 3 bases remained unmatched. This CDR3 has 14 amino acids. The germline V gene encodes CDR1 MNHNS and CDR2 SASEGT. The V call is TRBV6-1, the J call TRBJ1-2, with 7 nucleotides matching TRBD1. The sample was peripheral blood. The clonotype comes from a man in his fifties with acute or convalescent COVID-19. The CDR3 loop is CASSEVGGPYGYTF. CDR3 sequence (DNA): TGTGCCAGCAGTGAAGTAGGGGGCCCCTATGGCTACACCTTC.